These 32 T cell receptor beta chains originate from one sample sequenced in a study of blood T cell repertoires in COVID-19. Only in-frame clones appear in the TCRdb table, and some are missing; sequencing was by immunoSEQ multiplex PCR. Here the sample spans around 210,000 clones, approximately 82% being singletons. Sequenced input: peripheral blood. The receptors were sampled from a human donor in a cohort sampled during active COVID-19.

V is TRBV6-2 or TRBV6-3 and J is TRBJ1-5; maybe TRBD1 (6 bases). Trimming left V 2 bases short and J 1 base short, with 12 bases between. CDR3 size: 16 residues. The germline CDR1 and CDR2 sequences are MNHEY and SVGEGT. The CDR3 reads CASSYGTRVSNQPQHF. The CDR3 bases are TGTGCCAGCAGTTACGGGACAAGGGTGAGCAATCAGCCCCAGCATTTT.

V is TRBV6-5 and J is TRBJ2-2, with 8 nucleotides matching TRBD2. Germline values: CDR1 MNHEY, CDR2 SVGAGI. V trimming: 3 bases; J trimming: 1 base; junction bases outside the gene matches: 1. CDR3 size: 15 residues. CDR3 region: CASSYSGENTGELFF. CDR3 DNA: TGTGCCAGCAGTTATAGCGGGGAGAACACCGGGGAGCTGTTTTTT.

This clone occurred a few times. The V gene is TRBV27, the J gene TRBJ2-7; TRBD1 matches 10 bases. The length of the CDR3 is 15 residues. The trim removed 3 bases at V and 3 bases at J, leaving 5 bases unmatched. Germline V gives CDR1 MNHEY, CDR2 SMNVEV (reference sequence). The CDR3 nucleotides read TGTGCCAGCAGTTTGGCCGGGACAGGGGTCTACGAGCAGTACTTC. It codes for CASSLAGTGVYEQYF.

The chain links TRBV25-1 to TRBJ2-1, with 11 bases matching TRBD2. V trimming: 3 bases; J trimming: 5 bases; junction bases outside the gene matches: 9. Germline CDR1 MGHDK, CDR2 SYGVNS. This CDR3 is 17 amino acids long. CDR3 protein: CASSEPLAGGRNNEQFF. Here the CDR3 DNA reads TGTGCCAGCAGTGAGCCCCTAGCGGGAGGACGAAACAATGAGCAGTTCTTC.

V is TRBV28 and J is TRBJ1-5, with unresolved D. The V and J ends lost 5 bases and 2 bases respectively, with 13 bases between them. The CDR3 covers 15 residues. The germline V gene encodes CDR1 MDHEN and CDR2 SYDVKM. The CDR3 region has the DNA TGTGCCAGCAGTGGAGTCGGGGTCGGCAATCAGCCCCAGCATTTT. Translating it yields CASSGVGVGNQPQHF.

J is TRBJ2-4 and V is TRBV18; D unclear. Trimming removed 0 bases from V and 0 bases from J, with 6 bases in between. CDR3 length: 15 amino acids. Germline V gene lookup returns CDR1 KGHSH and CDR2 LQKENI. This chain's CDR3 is CASSPPQLAKNIQYF. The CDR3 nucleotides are TGTGCCAGCTCACCACCGCAGTTAGCCAAAAACATTCAGTACTTC.

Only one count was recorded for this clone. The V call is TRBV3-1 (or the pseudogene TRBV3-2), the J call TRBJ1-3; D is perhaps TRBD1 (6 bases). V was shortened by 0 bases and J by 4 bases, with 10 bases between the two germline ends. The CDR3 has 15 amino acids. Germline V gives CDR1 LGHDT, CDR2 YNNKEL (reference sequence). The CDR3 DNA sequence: TGTGCCAGCAGCCAAGACAGACAGGCGGGAAACACCATATATTTT. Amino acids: CASSQDRQAGNTIYF.

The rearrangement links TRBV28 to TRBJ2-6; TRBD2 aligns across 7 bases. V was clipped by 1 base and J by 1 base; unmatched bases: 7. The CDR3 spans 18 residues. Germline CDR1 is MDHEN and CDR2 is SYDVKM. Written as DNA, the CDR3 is TGTGCCAGCAGTTTATTTCAGGGAGGGCAATCTGGGGCCAACGTCCTGACTTTC. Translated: CASSLFQGGQSGANVLTF.

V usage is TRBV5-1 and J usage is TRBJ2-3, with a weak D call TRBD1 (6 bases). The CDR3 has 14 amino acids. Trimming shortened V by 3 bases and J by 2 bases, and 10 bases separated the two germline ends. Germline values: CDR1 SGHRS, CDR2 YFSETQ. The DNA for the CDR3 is TGCGCCAGCAGCTATGGGACACCCACAGATACGCAGTATTTT. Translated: CASSYGTPTDTQYF.

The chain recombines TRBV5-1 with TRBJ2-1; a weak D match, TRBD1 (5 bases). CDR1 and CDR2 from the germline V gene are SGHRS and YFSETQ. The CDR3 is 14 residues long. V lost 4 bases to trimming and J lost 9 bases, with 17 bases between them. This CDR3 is CASSKPSGFGEQFF. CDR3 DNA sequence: TGCGCCAGCAGCAAGCCGTCAGGGTTCGGTGAGCAGTTCTTC.

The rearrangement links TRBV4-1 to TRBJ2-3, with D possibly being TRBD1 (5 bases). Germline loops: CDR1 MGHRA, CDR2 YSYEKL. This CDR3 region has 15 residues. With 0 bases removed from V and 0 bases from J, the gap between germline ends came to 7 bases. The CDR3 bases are TGCGCCAGCAGCCAAGATGGGGCCAGCACAGATACGCAGTATTTT. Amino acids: CASSQDGASTDTQYF.

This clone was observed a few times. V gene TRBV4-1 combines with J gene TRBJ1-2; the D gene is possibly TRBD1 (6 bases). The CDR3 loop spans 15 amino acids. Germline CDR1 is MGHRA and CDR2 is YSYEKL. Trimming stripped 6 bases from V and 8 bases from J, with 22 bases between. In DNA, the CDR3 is TGCGCCAGCAGTCTGGACAGCGCGGGCACTATGGGCTACACCTTC. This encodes CASSLDSAGTMGYTF.

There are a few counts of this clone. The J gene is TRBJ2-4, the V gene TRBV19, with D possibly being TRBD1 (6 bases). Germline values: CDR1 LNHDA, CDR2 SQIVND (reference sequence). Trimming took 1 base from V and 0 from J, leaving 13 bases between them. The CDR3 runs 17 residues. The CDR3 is CASSIVGAGGAKNIQYF. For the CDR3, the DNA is TGTGCCAGTAGTATAGTGGGGGCTGGAGGAGCCAAAAACATTCAGTACTTC.

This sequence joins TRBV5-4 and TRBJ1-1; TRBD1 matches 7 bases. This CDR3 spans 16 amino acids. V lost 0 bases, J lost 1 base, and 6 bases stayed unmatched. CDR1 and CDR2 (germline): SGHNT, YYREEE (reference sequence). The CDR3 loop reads CASSLAGGSPNTEAFF. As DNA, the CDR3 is TGTGCCAGCAGCTTGGCAGGGGGGTCCCCGAACACTGAAGCTTTCTTT.

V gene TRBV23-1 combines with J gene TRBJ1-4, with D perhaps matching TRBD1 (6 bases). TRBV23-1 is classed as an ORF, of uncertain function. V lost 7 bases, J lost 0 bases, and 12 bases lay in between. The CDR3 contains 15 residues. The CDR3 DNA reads TGCGCCAGCAACAAGGACAGCTCAACTAATGAAAAACTGTTTTTT. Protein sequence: CASNKDSSTNEKLFF.

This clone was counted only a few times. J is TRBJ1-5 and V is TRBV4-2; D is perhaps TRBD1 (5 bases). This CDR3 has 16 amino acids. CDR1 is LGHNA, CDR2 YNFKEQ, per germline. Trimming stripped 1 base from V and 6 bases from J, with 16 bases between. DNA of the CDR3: TGTGCCAGCAGCCAAGGCGGACTGGGGGGGATTCAGCCCCAGCATTTT. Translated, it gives CASSQGGLGGIQPQHF.

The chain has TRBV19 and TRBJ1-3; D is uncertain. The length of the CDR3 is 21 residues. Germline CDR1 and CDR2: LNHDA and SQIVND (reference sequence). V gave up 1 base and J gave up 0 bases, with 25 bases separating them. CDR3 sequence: CASSIARRRLKTTSSGNTIYF. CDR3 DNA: TGTGCCAGTAGTATAGCCCGACGACGGTTAAAAACGACATCCTCTGGAAACACCATATATTTT.

The CDR3 DNA follows: TGTGCCAGTAGTCGACTAGCGGAAACCGGGGAGCTGTTTTTT. Residues: CASSRLAETGELFF. V is TRBV19 and J is TRBJ2-2; 9 positions agree with TRBD2. Germline V gene lookup returns CDR1 LNHDA and CDR2 SQIVND (reference sequence). The CDR3 runs 14 residues. The V and J ends lost 5 bases and 5 bases, in that order; junction bases with no gene match: 3.

CDR3 sequence: CASRGAVNTGELFF. The CDR3 region has the DNA TGTGCCAGCAGGGGAGCAGTTAACACCGGGGAGCTGTTTTTT. This rearrangement joins TRBV7-9 to TRBJ2-2, with D perhaps matching TRBD2 (5 bases). The CDR3 is made up of 14 amino acids. The V gene lost 6 bases and the J gene lost 2 bases, with 10 bases spanning the gap. CDR1 SEHNR and CDR2 FQNEAQ come from the germline V gene (reference sequence).

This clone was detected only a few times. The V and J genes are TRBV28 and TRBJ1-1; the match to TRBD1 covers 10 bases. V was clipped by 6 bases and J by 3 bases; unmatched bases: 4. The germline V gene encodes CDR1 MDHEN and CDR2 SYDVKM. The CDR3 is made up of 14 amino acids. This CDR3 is CASRPGQGYTEAFF. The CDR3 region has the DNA TGTGCCAGCAGACCGGGACAGGGGTACACTGAAGCTTTCTTT.

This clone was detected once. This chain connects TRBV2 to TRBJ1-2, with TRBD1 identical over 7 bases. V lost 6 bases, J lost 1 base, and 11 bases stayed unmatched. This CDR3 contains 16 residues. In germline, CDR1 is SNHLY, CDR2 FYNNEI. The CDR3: CASSARQGRYNYGYTF. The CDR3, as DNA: TGTGCCAGCAGCGCCCGACAGGGAAGGTATAACTATGGCTACACCTTC.

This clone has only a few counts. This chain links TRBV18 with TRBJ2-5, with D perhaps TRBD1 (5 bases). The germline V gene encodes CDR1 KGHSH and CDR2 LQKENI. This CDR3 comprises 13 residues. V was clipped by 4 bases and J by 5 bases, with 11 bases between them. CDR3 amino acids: CASSLGLRETQYF. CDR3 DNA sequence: TGTGCCAGCTCACTGGGGCTCAGGGAGACCCAGTACTTC.

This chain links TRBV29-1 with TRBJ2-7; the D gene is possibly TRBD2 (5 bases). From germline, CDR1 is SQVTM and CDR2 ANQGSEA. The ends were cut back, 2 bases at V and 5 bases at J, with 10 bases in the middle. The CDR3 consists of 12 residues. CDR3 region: CSVEPGNHEQYF. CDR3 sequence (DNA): TGCAGCGTTGAACCCGGGAATCACGAGCAGTACTTC.

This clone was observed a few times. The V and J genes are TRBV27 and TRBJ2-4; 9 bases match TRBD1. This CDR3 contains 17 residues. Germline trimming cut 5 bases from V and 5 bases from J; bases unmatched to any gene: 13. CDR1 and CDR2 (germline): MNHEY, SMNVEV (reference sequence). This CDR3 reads CASSRSVGTGRENIQYF. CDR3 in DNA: TGTGCCAGCAGTCGATCTGTGGGGACAGGGAGGGAAAACATTCAGTACTTC.

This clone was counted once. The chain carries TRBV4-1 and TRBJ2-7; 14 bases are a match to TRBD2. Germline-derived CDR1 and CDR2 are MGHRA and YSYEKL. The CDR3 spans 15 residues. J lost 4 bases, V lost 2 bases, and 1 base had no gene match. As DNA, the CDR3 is TGCGCCAGCAGCCAATGGACTAGCGGGAGGTACGAGCAGTACTTC. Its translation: CASSQWTSGRYEQYF.

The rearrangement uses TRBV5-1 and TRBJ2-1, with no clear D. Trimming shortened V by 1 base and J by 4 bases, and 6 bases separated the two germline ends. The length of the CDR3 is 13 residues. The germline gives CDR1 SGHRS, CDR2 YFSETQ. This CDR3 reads CASSLHSYNEQFF. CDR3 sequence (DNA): TGCGCCAGCAGCTTGCACAGTTACAATGAGCAGTTCTTC.

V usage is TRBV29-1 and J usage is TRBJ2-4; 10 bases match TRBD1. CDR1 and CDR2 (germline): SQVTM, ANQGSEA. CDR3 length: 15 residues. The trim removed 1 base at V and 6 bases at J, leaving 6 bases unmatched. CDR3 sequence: CSVEGDRGGLNIQYF. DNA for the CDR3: TGCAGCGTTGAAGGGGACAGGGGAGGTCTAAACATTCAGTACTTC.

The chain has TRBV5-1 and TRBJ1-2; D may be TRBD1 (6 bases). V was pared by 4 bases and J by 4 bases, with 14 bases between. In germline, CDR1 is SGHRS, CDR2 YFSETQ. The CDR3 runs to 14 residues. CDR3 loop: CASSVAGGAYGYTF. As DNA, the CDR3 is TGCGCCAGCAGCGTGGCGGGGGGGGCCTATGGCTACACCTTC. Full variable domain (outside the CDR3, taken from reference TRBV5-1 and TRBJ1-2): KAGVTQTPRYLIKTRGQQVTLSCSPISGHRSVSWYQQTPGQGLQFLFEYFSETQRNKGNFPGRFSGRQFSNSRSEMNVSTLELGDSALYLCASSVAGGAYGYTFGSGTRLTVV.

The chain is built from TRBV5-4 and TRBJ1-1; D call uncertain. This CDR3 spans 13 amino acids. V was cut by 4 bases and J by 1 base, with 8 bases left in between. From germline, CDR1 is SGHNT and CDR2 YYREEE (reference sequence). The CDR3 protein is CASSADKNTEAFF. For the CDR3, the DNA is TGTGCCAGCAGCGCCGACAAGAACACTGAAGCTTTCTTT.

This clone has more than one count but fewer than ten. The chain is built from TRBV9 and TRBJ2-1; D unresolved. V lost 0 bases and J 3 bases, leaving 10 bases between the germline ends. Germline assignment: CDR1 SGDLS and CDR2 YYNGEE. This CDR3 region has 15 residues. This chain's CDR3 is CASSVEKQYYNEQFF. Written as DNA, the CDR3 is TGTGCCAGCAGCGTAGAAAAGCAATACTACAATGAGCAGTTCTTC.

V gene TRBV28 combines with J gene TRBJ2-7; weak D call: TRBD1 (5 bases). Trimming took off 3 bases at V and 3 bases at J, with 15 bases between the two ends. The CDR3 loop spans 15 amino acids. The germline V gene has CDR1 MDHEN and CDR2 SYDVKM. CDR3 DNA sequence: TGTGCCAGCAGTTTTCCGACAGCCGCTAACTACGAGCAGTACTTC. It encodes CASSFPTAANYEQYF.

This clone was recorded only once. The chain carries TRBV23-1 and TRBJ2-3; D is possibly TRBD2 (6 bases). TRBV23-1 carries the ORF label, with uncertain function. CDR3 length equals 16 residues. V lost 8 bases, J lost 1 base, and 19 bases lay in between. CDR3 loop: CASAPQEGRGTDTQYF. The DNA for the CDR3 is TGCGCCAGCGCACCTCAGGAGGGACGGGGCACAGATACGCAGTATTTT.